One and the same sample provided the 6 T cell receptor beta chains below, sequenced in a study of T cell changes during pregnancy in multiple sclerosis. Clones were read by immunoSEQ multiplex PCR, and TCRdb kept only the in-frame ones, dropping some. This table holds over 55,000 clones, 93% found once. The material sequenced was peripheral blood, taken after pregnancy. These receptors came from a female donor with multiple sclerosis, enrolled in a pregnancy study.

This clone showed up just once. This rearrangement joins TRBV6-1 to TRBJ2-2, with 8 bases matching TRBD1. The CDR3 runs to 15 residues. Germline assignment: CDR1 MNHNS and CDR2 SASEGT. V lost 4 bases to trimming and J lost 4 bases; unmatched junction nucleotides: 5. Here the CDR3 DNA reads TGTGCCAGCAGTGCCACAGGGGGATCCACCGGGGAGCTGTTTTTT. The encoded protein is CASSATGGSTGELFF.

V and J are TRBV6-4 and TRBJ1-4; D not certain. Deletions cut 6 bases from V and 2 bases from J, with 16 bases between. CDR1 and CDR2 from the germline V gene are MRHNA and SNTAGT. The CDR3 sequence is 16 residues long. The CDR3: CASSPGVGPTNEKLFF. The CDR3 region has the DNA TGTGCCAGCAGCCCCGGGGTGGGTCCGACTAATGAAAAACTGTTTTTT.

The rearrangement links TRBV28 to TRBJ2-1; 14 bases are a match to TRBD2. The length of the CDR3 is 18 residues. The V segment lost 5 bases and the J segment 8 bases; nucleotides outside the gene matches: 14. CDR1 MDHEN and CDR2 SYDVKM come from the germline V gene. The CDR3 coding sequence is TGTGCCAGCAGTCGGAGACCACCGGGACTAGCGGGAGTGGATGAGCAGTTCTTC. Translating it yields CASSRRPPGLAGVDEQFF.

This chain connects TRBV6-5 to TRBJ2-7; TRBD2 matches 8 bases. The CDR3 extends over 15 amino acids. Germline V lookup: CDR1 MNHEY, CDR2 SVGAGI. V was clipped by 2 bases and J by 5 bases; unmatched bases: 8. CDR3 sequence: CASSYIGTGGNEQYF. The CDR3 DNA sequence: TGTGCCAGCAGTTACATCGGGACGGGGGGGAACGAGCAGTACTTC.

The rearrangement links TRBV15 to TRBJ1-5; D unresolved. The length of the CDR3 is 16 residues. The V and J ends lost 5 bases and 0 bases respectively, with 14 bases between them. CDR1 is LNHNV, CDR2 YYDKDF, per germline (reference sequence). This CDR3 is CATSVMRIGSNQPQHF. CDR3 DNA: TGTGCCACCAGCGTGATGCGGATCGGTAGCAATCAGCCCCAGCATTTT.

On this clone: Other DNA sequences of this sample code for an identical CDR3. The rearrangement joins TRBV7-3 to TRBJ2-1, with 14 positions matching TRBD2. Trimming at V came to 5 bases and at J to 7 bases, leaving 7 bases not matched to a gene. This CDR3 has 16 amino acids. Germline lookup yields CDR1 SGHTA and CDR2 FQGTGA. DNA for the CDR3: TGTGCCAGCAGCCTTGAGGGGACTAGCGGGAGAAATGAGCAGTTCTTC. It translates to CASSLEGTSGRNEQFF.